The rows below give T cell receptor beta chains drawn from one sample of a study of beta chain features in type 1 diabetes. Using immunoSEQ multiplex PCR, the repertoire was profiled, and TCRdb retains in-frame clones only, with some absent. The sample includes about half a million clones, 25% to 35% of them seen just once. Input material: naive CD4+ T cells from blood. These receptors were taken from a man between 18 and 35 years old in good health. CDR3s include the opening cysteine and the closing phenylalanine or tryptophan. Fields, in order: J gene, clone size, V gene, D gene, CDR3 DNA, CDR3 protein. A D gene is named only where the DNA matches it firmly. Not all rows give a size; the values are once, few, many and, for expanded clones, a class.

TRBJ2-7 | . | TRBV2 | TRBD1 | TGTGCCAGCAGTGGACAGGGACGCGAGCAGTACTTC | CASSGQGREQYF
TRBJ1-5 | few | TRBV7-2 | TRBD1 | TGTGCCAGCAGCTACAGGGGCGGCAATCAGCCCCAGCATTTT | CASSYRGGNQPQHF
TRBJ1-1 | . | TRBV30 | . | TGTGCCTGGAGCGAGACCAGGGACACTGAAGCTTTCTTT | CAWSETRDTEAFF
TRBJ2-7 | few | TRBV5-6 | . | TGTGCCAGCAGCAGTTTCGCAGGTGGTGAGCAGTACTTC | CASSSFAGGEQYF
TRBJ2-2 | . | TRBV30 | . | TGTGCCTGGAGCGCGGACAGTTTATCCGGGGAGCTGTTTTTT | CAWSADSLSGELFF
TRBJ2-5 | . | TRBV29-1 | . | TGCAGCGCCTGGGGCTTTTCGGGCCAAGAGACCCAGTACTTC | CSAWGFSGQETQYF
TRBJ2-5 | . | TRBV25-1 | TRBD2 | TGTGCCAGCAGTGGTCTAGCGGGAGGGCCAGAGACCCAGTACTTC | CASSGLAGGPETQYF
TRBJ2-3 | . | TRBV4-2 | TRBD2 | TGTGCCAGCAGCCAGTTAGCGGGAGTGGGGGCAGATACGCAGTATTTT | CASSQLAGVGADTQYF
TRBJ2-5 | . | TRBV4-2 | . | TGTGCCAGCAGCCAAGATAGGGGGGGCCAAGAGACCCAGTACTTC | CASSQDRGGQETQYF
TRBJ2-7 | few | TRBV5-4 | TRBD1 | TGTGCCAGCAGCTTTGGGACAGAGCGCCTTTACGAGCAGTACTTC | CASSFGTERLYEQYF
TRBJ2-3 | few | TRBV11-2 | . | TGTGCCAGCAGCTTAGGACAATTCGATACGCAGTATTTT | CASSLGQFDTQYF
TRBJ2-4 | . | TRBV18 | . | TGTGCCAGCTCACCCCCCGGACTAGCCAAAAACATTCAGTACTTC | CASSPPGLAKNIQYF
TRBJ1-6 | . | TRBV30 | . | TGTGCCTGGAGTGAAAGGGTGTCACCCCTCCACTTT | CAWSERVSPLHF
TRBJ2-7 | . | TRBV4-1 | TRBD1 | TGCGCCAGCAGCCAGCCGGGACAGGGGTACGAGCAGTACTTC | CASSQPGQGYEQYF
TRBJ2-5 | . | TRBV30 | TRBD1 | TGTGCCTGGAGTCCCCCGGGACAGAGGTCGGGGACCCAGTACTTC | CAWSPPGQRSGTQYF
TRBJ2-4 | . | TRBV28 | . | TGTGCCAGCAGTTTCGGGTCCAGGGTCATTCAGTACTTC | CASSFGSRVIQYF
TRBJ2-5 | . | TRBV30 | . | TGTGCCTGGAGTGTATTTCCCTCCCAAGAGACCCAGTACTTC | CAWSVFPSQETQYF
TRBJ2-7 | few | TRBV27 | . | TGTGCCAGCAGTTTACGCAGGGGAAACTACGAGCAGTACTTC | CASSLRRGNYEQYF
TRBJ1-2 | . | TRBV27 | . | TGTGCCAGCAGTTCCCTGGGGGCTGGCTACACCTTC | CASSSLGAGYTF
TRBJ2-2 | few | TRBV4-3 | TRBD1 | TGCGCCAGCAGCCCAACCGGGACAGGGTTTGGGGAGCTGTTTTTT | CASSPTGTGFGELFF
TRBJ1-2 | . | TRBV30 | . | TGTGCCTGGATCCCTTCGGGGCCCCTTGGCTACACCTTC | CAWIPSGPLGYTF
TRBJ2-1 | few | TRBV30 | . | TGTGCCTGGAGTGAGGGTCCCCCCTACAATGAGCAGTTCTTC | CAWSEGPPYNEQFF
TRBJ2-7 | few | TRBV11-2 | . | TGTGCCAGCAGCTTAGTTTCAGTTTACGAGCAGTACTTC | CASSLVSVYEQYF
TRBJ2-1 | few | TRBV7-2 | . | TGTGCCAGCAGCTTCTCTATTAGTGAGCAGTTCTTC | CASSFSISEQFF
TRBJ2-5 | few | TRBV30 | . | TGTGCCTGGGAGGGTTGGAAAAACCAGTACTTC | CAWEGWKNQYF
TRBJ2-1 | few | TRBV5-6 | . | TGTGCCAGCAGCCCTCTAGCGATCAGCTACAATGAGCAGTTCTTC | CASSPLAISYNEQFF
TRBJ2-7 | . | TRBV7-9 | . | TGTGCCAGCAGCTTCCCAACAGGCCTCTACGAGCAGTACTTC | CASSFPTGLYEQYF
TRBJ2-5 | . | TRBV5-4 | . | TGTGCCAGCAGCGGGGACCGGGTGACCCAGTACTTC | CASSGDRVTQYF
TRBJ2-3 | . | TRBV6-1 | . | TGTGCCAGCAGTGATCGCGGGTGGGGGACAGATACGCAGTATTTT | CASSDRGWGTDTQYF
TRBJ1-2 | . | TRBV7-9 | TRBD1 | TGTGCCAGCAGCTCAAGCCGGACAGGGAATTATGGCTACACCTTC | CASSSSRTGNYGYTF
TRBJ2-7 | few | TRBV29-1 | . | TGCAGCGTGGGCCTCACCTACGAGCAGTACTTC | CSVGLTYEQYF
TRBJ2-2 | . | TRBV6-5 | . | TGTGCCAGCAGTTACAGACCCGGGGAGCTGTTTTTT | CASSYRPGELFF
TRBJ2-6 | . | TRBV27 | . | TGTGCCAGCAGTCCTCGATCATTCTCTGGGGCCAACGTCCTGACTTTC | CASSPRSFSGANVLTF
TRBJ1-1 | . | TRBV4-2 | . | TGTGCCAGCCAGGAGGTCGGCACTGAAGCTTTCTTT | CASQEVGTEAFF
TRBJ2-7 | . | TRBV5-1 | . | TGCGCCAGCAGCTTCGGGGCATTAGGAGAGCAGTACTTC | CASSFGALGEQYF
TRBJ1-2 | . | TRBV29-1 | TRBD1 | TGCAGCGTAGGTGGACAGGCCCCCAGTGGCTACACCTTC | CSVGGQAPSGYTF
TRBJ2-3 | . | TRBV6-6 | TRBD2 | TGTGCCAGCAGCGTCTTACTAGCGGGAGGGGCAGATACGCAGTATTTT | CASSVLLAGGADTQYF
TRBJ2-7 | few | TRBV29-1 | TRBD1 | TGCAGCGTTGAAACCGGGACAGTCGCCTACGAGCAGTACTTC | CSVETGTVAYEQYF
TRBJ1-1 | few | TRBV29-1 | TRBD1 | TGCAGCGGCAGACGGGACAGGGGCTTTTCTGAAGCTTTCTTT | CSGRRDRGFSEAFF
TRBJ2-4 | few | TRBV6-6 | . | TGTGCCAGCAGTTACGAGGGAGAAAAAAACATTCAGTACTTC | CASSYEGEKNIQYF
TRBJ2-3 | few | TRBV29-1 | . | TGCAGCGTCCAAACTACACCCACAGATACGCAGTATTTT | CSVQTTPTDTQYF
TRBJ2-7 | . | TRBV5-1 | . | TGCGCCAGCAGCTTGGTAGGGGACTACGAGCAGTACTTC | CASSLVGDYEQYF
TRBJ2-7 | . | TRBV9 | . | TGTGCCAGCAGCGTAGACGGCGGCTCCTACGAGCAGTACTTC | CASSVDGGSYEQYF
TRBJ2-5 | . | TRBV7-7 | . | TGTGCTAGCAGCGAGACCGGGACACCGCAAGAGACCCAGTACTTC | CASSETGTPQETQYF